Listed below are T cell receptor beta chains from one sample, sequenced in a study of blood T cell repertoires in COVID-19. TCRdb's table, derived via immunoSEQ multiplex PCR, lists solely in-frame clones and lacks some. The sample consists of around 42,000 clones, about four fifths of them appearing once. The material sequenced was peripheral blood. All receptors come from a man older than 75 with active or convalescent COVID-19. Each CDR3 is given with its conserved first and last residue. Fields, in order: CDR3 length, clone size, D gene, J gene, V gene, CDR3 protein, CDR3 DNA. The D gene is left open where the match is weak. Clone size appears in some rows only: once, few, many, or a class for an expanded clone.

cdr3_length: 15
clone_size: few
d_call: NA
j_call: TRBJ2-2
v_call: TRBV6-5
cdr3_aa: CASRTGTPHTGELFF
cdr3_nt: TGTGCCAGCAGGACCGGGACTCCCCATACCGGGGAGCTGTTTTTT

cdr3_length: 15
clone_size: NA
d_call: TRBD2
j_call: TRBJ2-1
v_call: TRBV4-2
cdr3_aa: CASSSIAGLYNEQFF
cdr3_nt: TGTGCCAGCAGCTCGATAGCGGGCCTGTACAATGAGCAGTTCTTC

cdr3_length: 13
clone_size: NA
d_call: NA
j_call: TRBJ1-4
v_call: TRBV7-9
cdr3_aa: CASSSRPNEKLFF
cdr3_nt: TGTGCCAGCAGTTCCCGTCCTAATGAAAAACTGTTTTTT

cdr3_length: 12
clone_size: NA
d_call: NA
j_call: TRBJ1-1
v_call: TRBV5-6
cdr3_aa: CASSSSGTEAFF
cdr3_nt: TGTGCCAGCAGCTCCTCGGGGACTGAAGCTTTCTTT

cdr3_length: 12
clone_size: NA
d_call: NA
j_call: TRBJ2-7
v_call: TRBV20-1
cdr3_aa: CSASHRTYEQYF
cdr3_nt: TGCAGTGCTAGTCACAGGACCTACGAGCAGTACTTC

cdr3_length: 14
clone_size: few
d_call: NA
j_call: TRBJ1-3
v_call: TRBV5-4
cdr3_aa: CASSDSSSGNTIYF
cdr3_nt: TGTGCCAGCTCGGACAGTAGCTCTGGAAACACCATATATTTT

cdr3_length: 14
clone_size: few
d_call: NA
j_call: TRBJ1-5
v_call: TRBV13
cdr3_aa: CASKAQGGNQPQHF
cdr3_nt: TGTGCCAGCAAGGCCCAGGGTGGGAATCAGCCCCAGCATTTT

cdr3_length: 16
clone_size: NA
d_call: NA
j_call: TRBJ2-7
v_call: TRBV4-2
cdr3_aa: CASSQDLAYAYYEQYF
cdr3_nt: TGTGCCAGCAGCCAAGATTTAGCATATGCCTACTACGAGCAGTACTTC

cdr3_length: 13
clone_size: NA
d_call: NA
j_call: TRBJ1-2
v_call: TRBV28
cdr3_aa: CASSPGSHYGYTF
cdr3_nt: TGTGCCAGCAGTCCAGGGTCCCACTATGGCTACACCTTC

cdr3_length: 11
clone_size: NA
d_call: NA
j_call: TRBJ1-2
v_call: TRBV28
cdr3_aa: CASGGGYGYTF
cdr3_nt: TGTGCCTCCGGGGGGGGCTATGGCTACACCTTC

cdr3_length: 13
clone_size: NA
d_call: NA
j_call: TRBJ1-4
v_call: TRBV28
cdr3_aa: CASRDSSNEKLFF
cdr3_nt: TGTGCCAGCAGAGACAGTTCTAATGAAAAACTGTTTTTT

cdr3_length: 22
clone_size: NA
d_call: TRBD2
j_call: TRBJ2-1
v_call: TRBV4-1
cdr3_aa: CASSQPDKTGTSGSLVYNEQFF
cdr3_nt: TGCGCCAGCAGCCAACCCGATAAGACCGGGACTAGCGGGAGTTTGGTATACAATGAGCAGTTCTTC

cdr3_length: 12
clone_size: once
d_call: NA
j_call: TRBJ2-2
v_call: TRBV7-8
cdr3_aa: CASSPGSGELFF
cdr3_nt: TGTGCCAGCAGCCCCGGGTCCGGGGAGCTGTTTTTT

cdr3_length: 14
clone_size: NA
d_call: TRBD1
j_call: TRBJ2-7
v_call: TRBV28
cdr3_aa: CASSSRDSTYEQYF
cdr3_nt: TGTGCCAGCAGTTCCCGGGACAGCACCTACGAGCAGTACTTC

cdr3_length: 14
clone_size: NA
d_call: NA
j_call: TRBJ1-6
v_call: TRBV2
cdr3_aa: CASSDSTANSPLHF
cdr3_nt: TGTGCCAGCAGTGATTCGACAGCCAATTCACCCCTCCACTTT

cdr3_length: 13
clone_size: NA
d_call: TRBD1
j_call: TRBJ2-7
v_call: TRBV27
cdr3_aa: CASKPGQGYEQYF
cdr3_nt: TGTGCCAGCAAACCGGGACAGGGCTACGAGCAGTACTTC

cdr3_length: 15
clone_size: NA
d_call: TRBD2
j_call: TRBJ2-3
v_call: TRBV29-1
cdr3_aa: CSVEAAGAGTDTQYF
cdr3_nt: TGCAGCGTTGAGGCTGCGGGAGCGGGCACAGATACGCAGTATTTT

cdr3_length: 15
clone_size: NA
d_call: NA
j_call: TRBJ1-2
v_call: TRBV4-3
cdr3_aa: CASSPLLGSNYGYTF
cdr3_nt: TGCGCCAGCAGTCCTCTCCTGGGCAGTAACTATGGCTACACCTTC

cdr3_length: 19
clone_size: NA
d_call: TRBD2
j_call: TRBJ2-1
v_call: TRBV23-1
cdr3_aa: CASSQSGSSGGVSYNEQFF
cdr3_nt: TGCGCCAGCAGTCAATCGGGGTCTAGCGGGGGGGTGTCCTACAATGAGCAGTTCTTC

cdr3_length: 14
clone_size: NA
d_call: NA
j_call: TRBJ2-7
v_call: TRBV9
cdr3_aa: CASSVGQNTYEQYF
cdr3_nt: TGTGCCAGCAGCGTTGGACAGAATACCTACGAGCAGTACTTC

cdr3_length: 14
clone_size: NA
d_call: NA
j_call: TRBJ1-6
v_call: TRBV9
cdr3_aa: CASSVGLSNSPLHF
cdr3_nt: TGTGCCAGCAGCGTAGGACTGAGTAATTCACCCCTCCACTTT

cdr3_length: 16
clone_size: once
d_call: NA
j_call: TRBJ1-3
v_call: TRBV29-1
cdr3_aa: CSVEIPAGSSGNTIYF
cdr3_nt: TGCAGCGTTGAAATTCCGGCGGGGAGCTCTGGAAACACCATATATTTT

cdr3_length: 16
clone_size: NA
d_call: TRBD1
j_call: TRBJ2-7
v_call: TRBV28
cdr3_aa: CASSLRSGTGVYEQYF
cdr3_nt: TGTGCCAGCAGTTTAAGATCCGGGACAGGGGTGTACGAGCAGTACTTC

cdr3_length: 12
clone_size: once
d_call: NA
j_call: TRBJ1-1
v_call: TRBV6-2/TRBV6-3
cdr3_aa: CASSPINTEAFF
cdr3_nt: TGTGCCAGCAGTCCCATTAACACTGAAGCTTTCTTT

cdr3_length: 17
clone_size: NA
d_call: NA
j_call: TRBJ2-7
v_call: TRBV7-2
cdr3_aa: CASSSGQGGQPLREQYF
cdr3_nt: TGTGCCAGCAGCTCAGGGCAGGGTGGACAGCCCCTCCGCGAGCAGTACTTC

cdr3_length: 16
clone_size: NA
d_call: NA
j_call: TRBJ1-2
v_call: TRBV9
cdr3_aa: CASSGGRADRLGGYTF
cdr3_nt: TGTGCCAGCAGCGGGGGCCGGGCGGATCGTTTGGGTGGCTACACCTTC

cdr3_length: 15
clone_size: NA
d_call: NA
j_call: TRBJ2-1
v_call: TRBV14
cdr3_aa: CASSYLRGTYNEQFF
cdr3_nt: TGTGCCAGCAGCTATCTTCGCGGGACCTACAATGAGCAGTTCTTC

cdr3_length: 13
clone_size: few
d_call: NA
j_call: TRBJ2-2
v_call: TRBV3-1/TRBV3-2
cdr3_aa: CASSHQGTGELFF
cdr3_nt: TGTGCCAGCAGCCACCAGGGGACCGGGGAGCTGTTTTTT

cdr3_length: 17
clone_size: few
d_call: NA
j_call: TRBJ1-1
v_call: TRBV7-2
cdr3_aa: CASSLVIDASGNTEAFF
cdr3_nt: TGTGCCAGCAGCTTAGTGATCGACGCTTCGGGGAACACTGAAGCTTTCTTT

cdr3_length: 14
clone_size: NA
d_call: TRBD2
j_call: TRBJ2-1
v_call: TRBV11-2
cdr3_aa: CASSAGLAGRKQFF
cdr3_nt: TGTGCCAGCAGCGCAGGGCTAGCGGGTCGCAAGCAGTTCTTC

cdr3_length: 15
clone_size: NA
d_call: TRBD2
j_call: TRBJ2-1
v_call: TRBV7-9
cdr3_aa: CASSFGLAGGDEQFF
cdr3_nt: TGTGCCAGCAGCTTTGGGCTAGCGGGAGGCGATGAGCAGTTCTTC

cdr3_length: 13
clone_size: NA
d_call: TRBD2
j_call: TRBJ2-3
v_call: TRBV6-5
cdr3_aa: CASSLGGTDTQYF
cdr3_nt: TGTGCCAGCAGCCTCGGGGGGACAGATACGCAGTATTTT

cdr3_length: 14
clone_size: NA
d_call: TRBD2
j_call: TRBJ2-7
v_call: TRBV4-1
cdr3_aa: CASSPGLASGEQYF
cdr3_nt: TGCGCCAGCAGCCCGGGACTAGCCTCAGGCGAGCAGTACTTC

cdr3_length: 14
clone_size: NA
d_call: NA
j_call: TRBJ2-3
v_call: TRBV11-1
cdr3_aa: CASSLDRSTDTQYF
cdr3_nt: TGTGCCAGCAGCTTGGACAGAAGCACAGATACGCAGTATTTT

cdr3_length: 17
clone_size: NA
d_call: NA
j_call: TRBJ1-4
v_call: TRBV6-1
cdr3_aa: CASSARRTLTGNEKLFF
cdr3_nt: TGTGCCAGCAGTGCCCGAAGAACTTTGACGGGTAATGAAAAACTGTTTTTT

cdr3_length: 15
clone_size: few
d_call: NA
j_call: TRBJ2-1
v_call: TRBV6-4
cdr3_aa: CASSPILSSYNEQFF
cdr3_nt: TGTGCCAGCAGTCCCATACTAAGCTCCTACAATGAGCAGTTCTTC

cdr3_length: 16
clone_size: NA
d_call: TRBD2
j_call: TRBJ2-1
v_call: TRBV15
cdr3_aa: CATSDSGGASYNEQFF
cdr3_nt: TGTGCCACCAGCGATAGCGGGGGGGCGTCCTACAATGAGCAGTTCTTC

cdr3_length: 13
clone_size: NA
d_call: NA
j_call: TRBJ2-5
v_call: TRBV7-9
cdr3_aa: CASSLGAGETQYF
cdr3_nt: TGTGCCAGCAGCTTGGGGGCGGGAGAGACCCAGTACTTC

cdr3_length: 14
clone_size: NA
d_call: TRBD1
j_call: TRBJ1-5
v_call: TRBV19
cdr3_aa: CASSDRASNQPQHF
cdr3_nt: TGTGCCAGTAGTGACAGGGCTAGCAATCAGCCCCAGCATTTT

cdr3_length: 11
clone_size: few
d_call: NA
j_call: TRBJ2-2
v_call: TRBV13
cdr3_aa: CASKGSGELFF
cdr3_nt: TGTGCCAGCAAAGGGAGCGGGGAGCTGTTTTTT

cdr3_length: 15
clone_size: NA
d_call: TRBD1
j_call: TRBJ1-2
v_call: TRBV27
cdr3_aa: CASSPQGTATLGYTF
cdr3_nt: TGTGCCAGCAGTCCTCAGGGGACAGCGACGTTAGGCTACACCTTC

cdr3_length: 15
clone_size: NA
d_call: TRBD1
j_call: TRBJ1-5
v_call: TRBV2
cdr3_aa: CASTFTGASNQPQHF
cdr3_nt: TGTGCCAGCACTTTCACAGGGGCCAGTAATCAGCCCCAGCATTTT

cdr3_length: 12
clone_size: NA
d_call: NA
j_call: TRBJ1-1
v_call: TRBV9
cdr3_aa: CASSSRQSEAFF
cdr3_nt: TGTGCCAGCAGCTCACGACAGAGTGAAGCTTTCTTT

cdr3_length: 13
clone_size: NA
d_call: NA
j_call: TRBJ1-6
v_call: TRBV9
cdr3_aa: CASSEELNSPLHF
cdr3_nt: TGTGCCAGCAGCGAAGAACTGAATTCACCCCTCCACTTT

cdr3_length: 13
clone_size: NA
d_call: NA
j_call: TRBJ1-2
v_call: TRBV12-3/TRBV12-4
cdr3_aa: CASSSGSDYGYTF
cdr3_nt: TGTGCCAGCAGTTCGGGTTCCGACTATGGCTACACCTTC

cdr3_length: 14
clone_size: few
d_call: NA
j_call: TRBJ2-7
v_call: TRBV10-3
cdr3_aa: CAISITGNLYEQYF
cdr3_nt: TGTGCCATCAGCATTACAGGGAACCTCTACGAGCAGTACTTC

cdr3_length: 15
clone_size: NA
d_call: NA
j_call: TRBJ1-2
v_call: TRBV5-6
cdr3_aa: CASSLPPPGNYGYTF
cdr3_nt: TGTGCCAGCAGCTTGCCCCCCCCAGGGAACTATGGCTACACCTTC

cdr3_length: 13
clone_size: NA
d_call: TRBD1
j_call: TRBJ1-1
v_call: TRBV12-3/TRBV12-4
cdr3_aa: CASSFQGDTEAFF
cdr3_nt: TGTGCCAGCAGTTTCCAGGGGGACACTGAAGCTTTCTTT

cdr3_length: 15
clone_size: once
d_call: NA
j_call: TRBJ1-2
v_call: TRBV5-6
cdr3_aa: CASSLAPTGLYGYTF
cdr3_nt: TGTGCCAGCAGCTTGGCCCCCACAGGGCTCTATGGCTACACCTTC

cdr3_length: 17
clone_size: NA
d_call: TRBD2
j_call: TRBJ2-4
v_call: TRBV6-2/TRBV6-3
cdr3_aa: CASSSFGLALAKNIQYF
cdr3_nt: TGTGCCAGCAGTTCCTTTGGACTAGCCCTAGCCAAAAACATTCAGTACTTC

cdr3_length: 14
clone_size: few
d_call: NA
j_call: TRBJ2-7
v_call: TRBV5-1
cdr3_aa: CASSADGISYEQYF
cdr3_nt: TGCGCCAGCAGCGCGGACGGGATTTCCTACGAGCAGTACTTC

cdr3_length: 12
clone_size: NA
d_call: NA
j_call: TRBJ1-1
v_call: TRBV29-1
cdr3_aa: CSVERSGNRAFF
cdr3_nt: TGCAGCGTTGAAAGGTCAGGGAATAGAGCTTTCTTT

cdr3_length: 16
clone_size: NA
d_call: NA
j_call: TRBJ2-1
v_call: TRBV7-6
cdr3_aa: CASSLAGARSYNEQFF
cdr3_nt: TGTGCCAGCAGCTTAGCGGGGGCACGCTCCTACAATGAGCAGTTCTTC

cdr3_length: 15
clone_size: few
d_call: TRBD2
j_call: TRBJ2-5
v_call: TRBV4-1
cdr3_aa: CASSQLAGTQETQYF
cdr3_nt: TGCGCCAGCAGCCAACTAGCGGGGACCCAAGAGACCCAGTACTTC

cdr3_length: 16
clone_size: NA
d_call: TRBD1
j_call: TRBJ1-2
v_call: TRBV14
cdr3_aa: CASSQGGTVPNYGYTF
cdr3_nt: TGTGCCAGCAGCCAAGGCGGGACAGTACCCAACTATGGCTACACCTTC

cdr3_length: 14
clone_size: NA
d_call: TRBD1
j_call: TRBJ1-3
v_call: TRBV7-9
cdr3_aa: CASSSQGSGNTIYF
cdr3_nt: TGTGCCAGCAGCTCACAGGGGTCTGGAAACACCATATATTTT

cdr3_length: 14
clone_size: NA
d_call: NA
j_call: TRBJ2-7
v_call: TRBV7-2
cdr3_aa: CASNVGDRVRKQYF
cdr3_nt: TGTGCCAGCAATGTCGGGGATCGAGTACGTAAGCAGTACTTC